This T cell receptor (beta chain) appears in the sequencing data of a study of T cell clonality in common variable immunodeficiency. The CDR3 runs to 14 residues. V lost 3 bases and J lost 1, with 9 bases in between. From germline, CDR1 is LNHDA and CDR2 SQIVND (reference sequence). Measured with immunoSEQ multiplex PCR; TCRdb has only the in-frame clones, and not every one. The sample was found to contain 39,000 or so clones, and every one recurs. This clone appeared many times. With the read ending 3 residues before the CDR3 end, the germline J gene is used to fill in that end. The source is a person aged 18 to 75 in good health. The chain carries TRBV19 and TRBJ2-5; no clear D. The material sequenced was peripheral blood mononuclear cells. CDR3 sequence: CASSIGQAQETQYF. Partial CDR3 DNA: TGTGCCAGTAGTATCGGCCAGGCCCAAGAGACC.